The 5 T cell receptor beta chains below come from one sample, sequenced in a study of T cell responses to AZD1222 COVID-19 vaccine. Produced via immunoSEQ multiplex PCR; TCRdb's table is partial and in-frame only. The table has about 66,000 clones, about 88% seen once. The material sequenced was peripheral blood, taken on day 0 of AZD1222 vaccination. The receptors stem from an adult in good health.

The rearrangement links TRBV18 to TRBJ1-2; D not resolved. V lost 1 base to trimming and J lost 0 bases, with 3 bases between them. This CDR3 is built from 13 residues. The germline gives CDR1 KGHSH, CDR2 LQKENI. For the CDR3, the DNA is TGTGCCAGCTCACCACGGGCTAACTATGGCTACACCTTC. This encodes CASSPRANYGYTF.

The V gene is TRBV18, the J gene TRBJ2-7; the match to TRBD1 covers 10 bases. Germline loops: CDR1 KGHSH, CDR2 LQKENI. This CDR3 has 13 residues. The V segment lost 5 bases and the J segment 5 bases; nucleotides outside the gene matches: 3. The CDR3 reads CASSRDRGNEQYF. The CDR3 DNA sequence: TGTGCCAGCTCAAGGGACAGGGGTAACGAGCAGTACTTC.

This clone has only a few counts. The chain is built from TRBV28 and TRBJ2-2; TRBD2 agrees at 7 bases. With 1 base clipped from V and 3 bases from J, the junction kept 2 bases outside the gene matches. CDR1 is MDHEN, CDR2 SYDVKM, per germline. The CDR3 is made up of 15 amino acids. In nucleotides, the CDR3 is TGTGCCAGCAGTTTATTGCGGGAGCACACCGGGGAGCTGTTTTTT. This encodes CASSLLREHTGELFF. Combining the CDR3 with reference TRBV28 and TRBJ2-2 gives the whole variable domain DVKVTQSSRYLVKRTGEKVFLECVQDMDHENMFWYRQDPGLGLRLIYFSYDVKMKEKGDIPEGYSVSREKKERFSLILESASTNQTSMYLCASSLLREHTGELFFGEGSRLTVL.

The chain couples TRBV6-2 or TRBV6-3 to TRBJ1-1; D perhaps matches TRBD1 (5 bases). Trimming took off 0 bases at V and 3 bases at J, with 8 bases between the two ends. Germline V gene lookup returns CDR1 MNHEY and CDR2 SVGEGT. This CDR3 has 14 residues. The CDR3 is CASSYSGGHTEAFF. The CDR3 DNA reads as TGTGCCAGCAGTTACTCGGGGGGTCACACTGAAGCTTTCTTT.

The chain has TRBV30 and TRBJ1-4; unclear D gene. CDR3 size: 16 residues. V was pared by 0 bases and J by 8 bases, with 19 bases between. CDR1 is GTSNPN and CDR2 is SVGIG in the germline V gene (reference sequence). Written as DNA, the CDR3 is TGTGCCTGGAGTGTACGACGGGCGGAGCCCGGCGAAAAACTGTTTTTT. Translating it yields CAWSVRRAEPGEKLFF.